This entry is about one T cell receptor beta chain. Clinical history reported by participants formed the basis on which cohorts were assigned. These data belong to a study of blood T cell repertoires in COVID-19. Study as a whole: Samples representing acute and convalescent COVID-19 were sourced from the United States, Italy and Spain. PBMCs, B-cell-depleted T cells, or T cells provided the cDNA or gDNA that made up the material.

Germline CDR1 and CDR2: MNHEY and SVGAGI. V shed 4 bases and J shed 6 bases, with 13 bases lying between them. This CDR3 is 14 amino acids long. As handled by the study authors: Reference gene primer amplification gave estimated nucleated cell counts. Sequencing used immunoSEQ multiplex PCR; TCRdb keeps in-frame clones, though not all of them. V, J and clone size reflect that table, while D and trimming were determined from the DNA. Of about 240,000 clones listed, about 89% are singletons. The material sequenced was PBMCs or T cells enriched from blood (not recorded which). V gene TRBV6-5 combines with J gene TRBJ1-5; D might be TRBD1 (5 bases). This sequence originates from a woman aged 30 to 39 who had recovered from COVID-19. DNA for the CDR3: TGTGCCAGCAGTTCAGGCGGGGGTGCTCAGCCCCAGCATTTT. Protein sequence: CASSSGGGAQPQHF.